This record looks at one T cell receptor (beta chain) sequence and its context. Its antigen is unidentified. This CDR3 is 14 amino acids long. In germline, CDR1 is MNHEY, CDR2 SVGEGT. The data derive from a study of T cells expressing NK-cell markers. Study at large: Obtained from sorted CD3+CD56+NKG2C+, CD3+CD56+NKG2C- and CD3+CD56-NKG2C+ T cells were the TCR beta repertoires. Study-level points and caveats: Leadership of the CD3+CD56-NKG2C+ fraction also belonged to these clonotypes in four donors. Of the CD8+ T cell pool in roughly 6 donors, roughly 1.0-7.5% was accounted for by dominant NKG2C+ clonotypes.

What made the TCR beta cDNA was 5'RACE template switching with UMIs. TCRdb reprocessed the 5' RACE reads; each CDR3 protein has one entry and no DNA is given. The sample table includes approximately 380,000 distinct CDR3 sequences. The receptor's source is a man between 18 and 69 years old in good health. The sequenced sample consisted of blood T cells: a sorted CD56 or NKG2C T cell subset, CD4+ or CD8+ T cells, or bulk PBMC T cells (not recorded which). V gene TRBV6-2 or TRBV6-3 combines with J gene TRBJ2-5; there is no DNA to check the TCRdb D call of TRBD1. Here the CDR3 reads CASIRRSGAGTQYF.